The TCR beta chain under discussion was sequenced for a study of cytomegalovirus exposure and HLA in healthy donors. Generated by immunoSEQ multiplex PCR, the TCRdb table keeps only in-frame clones and is missing some. The sample has 200,000 or so clones; 88% are singletons. This CDR3 is built from 14 residues. The germline V gene has CDR1 SGHNT and CDR2 YYREEE (reference sequence). With V trimmed by 1 base and J by 6 bases, 5 bases remained unmatched. The chain uses TRBV5-4 and TRBJ2-7, with 9 bases identical to TRBD2. Sequenced material: PBMCs. The TCR was taken from a woman between 18 and 29 years old in good health and CMV-seronegative. CDR3 coding DNA: TGTGCCAGCAGCTTGTATCTGACTAGCGGCGAGCAGTACTTC. As protein: CASSLYLTSGEQYF.